These T cell receptor beta chains were read from a single sample in a study of T cells in localized non-small cell lung cancer. This table comes from immunoSEQ multiplex PCR, and its TCRdb copy is limited to in-frame clones, with some not included. This sample has about 2,400 clones, with around 20% found just once. The starting material was lung tumor tissue, obtained before any cancer treatment. The source is a man aged 40 to 69 with stage I lung adenocarcinoma. The CDR3 runs from the conserved cysteine through the conserved F or W.

CDR3: CASSLWGDNEQFF; V: TRBV28; J: TRBJ2-1
CDR3: CASSYSGQGSYEQYF; V: TRBV6-8; J: TRBJ2-7
CDR3: CASTSPNNEQFF; V: TRBV9; J: TRBJ2-1
CDR3: CASSYGGEETQYF; V: TRBV6-8; J: TRBJ2-5
CDR3: CAISEFLFVRKPKYNEQFF; V: TRBV10-3; J: TRBJ2-1
CDR3: CASSPGQAKTSGAFF; V: TRBV28; J: TRBJ1-1
CDR3: CASSGSGTGYYNEQFF; V: TRBV9; J: TRBJ2-1
CDR3: CASSARQGATYGYTF; V: TRBV9; J: TRBJ1-2
CDR3: CASSEALWQGALADTQYF; V: TRBV9; J: TRBJ2-3
CDR3: CASRIWGAAANTEAFF; V: TRBV28; J: TRBJ1-1
CDR3: CASSLTGGNQPQHF; V: TRBV19; J: TRBJ1-5
CDR3: CASSDGKPNTGELFF; V: TRBV5-1; J: TRBJ2-2
CDR3: CSGGAMGTGELFF; V: TRBV29-1; J: TRBJ2-2
CDR3: CASSPLGITDTQYF; V: TRBV28; J: TRBJ2-3